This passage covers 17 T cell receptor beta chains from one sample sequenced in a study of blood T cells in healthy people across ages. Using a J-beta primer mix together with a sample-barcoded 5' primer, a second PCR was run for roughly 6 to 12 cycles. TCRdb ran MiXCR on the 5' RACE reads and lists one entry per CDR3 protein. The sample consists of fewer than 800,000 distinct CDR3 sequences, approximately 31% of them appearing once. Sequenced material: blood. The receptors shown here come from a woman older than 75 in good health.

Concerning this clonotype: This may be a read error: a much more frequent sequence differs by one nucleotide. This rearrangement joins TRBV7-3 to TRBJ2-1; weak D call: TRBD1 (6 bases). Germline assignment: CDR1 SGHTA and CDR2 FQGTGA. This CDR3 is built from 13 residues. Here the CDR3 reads CTSSPQGRNEQFF. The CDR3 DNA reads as TGTACCAGCAGCCCCCAGGGGCGCAATGAGCAGTTCTTC.

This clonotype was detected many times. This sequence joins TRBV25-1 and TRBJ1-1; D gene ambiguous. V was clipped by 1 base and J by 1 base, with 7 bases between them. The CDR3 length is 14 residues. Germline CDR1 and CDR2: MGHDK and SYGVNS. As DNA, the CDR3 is TGTGCCAGCAGTGAATTTGGGGAGAACACTGAAGCTTTCTTT. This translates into CASSEFGENTEAFF.

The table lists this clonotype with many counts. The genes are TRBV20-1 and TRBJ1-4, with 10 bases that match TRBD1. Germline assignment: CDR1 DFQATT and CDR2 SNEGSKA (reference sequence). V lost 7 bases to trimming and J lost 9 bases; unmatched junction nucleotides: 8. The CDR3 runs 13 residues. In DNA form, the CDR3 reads TGCAGTGTTGCCGGGACAGGGGCTAAAAAACTGTTTTTT. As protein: CSVAGTGAKKLFF.

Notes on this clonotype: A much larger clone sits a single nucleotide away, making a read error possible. Written as DNA, the CDR3 is TGCAGTGCTAGAGATTGCTACGAGCAGTACTTC. It translates to CSARDCYEQYF. The genes are TRBV20-1 and TRBJ2-7; D is undetermined. Deletions cut 0 bases from V and 3 bases from J, with 3 bases between. The CDR3 is made up of 11 amino acids. Per germline, CDR1 DFQATT and CDR2 SNEGSKA (reference sequence).

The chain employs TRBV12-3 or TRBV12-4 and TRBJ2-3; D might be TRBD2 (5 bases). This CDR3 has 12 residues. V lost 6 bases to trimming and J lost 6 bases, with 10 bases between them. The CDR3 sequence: CASRRTSDTQYF. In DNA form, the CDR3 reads TGTGCCAGCAGGAGGACTTCGGATACGCAGTATTTT.

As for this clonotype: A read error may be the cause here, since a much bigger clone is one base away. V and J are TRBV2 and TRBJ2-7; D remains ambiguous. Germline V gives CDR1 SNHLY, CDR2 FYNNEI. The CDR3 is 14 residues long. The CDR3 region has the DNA TGTGCCGGCAGTGAAACACGGAGCTCCTACGAGCAGTACTTC. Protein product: CAGSETRSSYEQYF.

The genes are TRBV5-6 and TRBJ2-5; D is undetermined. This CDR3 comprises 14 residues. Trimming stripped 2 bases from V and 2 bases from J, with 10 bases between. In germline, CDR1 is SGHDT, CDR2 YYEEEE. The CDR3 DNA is TGTGCCAGCAGCTTCCCCCGGGTTCAAGAGACCCAGTACTTC. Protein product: CASSFPRVQETQYF.

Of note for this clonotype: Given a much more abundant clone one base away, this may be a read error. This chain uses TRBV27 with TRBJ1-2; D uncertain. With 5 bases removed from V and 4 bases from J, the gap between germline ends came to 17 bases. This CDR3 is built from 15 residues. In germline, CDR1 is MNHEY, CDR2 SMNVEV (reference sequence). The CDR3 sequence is CASSHLSAIPYGYTF. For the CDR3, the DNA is TGTGCCAGCAGTCATTTGAGTGCAATACCCTATGGCTACACCTTC.

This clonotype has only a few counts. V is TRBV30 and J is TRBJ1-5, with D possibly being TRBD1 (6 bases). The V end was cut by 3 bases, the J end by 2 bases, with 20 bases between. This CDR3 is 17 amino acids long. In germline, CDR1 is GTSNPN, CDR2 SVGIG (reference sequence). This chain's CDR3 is CAWRDSRGAPGNQPQHF. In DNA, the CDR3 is TGTGCCTGGAGAGATAGCCGGGGGGCCCCGGGCAATCAGCCCCAGCATTTT.

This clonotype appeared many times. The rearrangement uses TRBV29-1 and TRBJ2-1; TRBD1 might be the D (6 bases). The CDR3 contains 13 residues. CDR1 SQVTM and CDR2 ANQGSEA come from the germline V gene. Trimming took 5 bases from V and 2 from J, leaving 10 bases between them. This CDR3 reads CSVTTGTYNEQFF. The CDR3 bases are TGCAGCGTTACGACAGGAACCTACAATGAGCAGTTCTTC.

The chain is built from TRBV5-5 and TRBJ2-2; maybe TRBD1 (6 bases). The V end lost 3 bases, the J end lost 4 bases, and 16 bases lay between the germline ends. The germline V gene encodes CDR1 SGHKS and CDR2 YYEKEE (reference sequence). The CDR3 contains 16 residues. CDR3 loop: CASSSRVQGSTGELFF. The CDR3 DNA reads TGTGCCAGCAGCTCTAGGGTACAGGGTAGCACCGGGGAGCTGTTTTTT.

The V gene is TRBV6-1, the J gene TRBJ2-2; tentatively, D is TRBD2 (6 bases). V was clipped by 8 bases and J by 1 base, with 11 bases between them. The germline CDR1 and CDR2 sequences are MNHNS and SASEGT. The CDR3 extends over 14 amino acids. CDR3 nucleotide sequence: TGTGCCAGCGGGCGGGGCGTGAACACCGGGGAGCTGTTTTTT. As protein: CASGRGVNTGELFF.

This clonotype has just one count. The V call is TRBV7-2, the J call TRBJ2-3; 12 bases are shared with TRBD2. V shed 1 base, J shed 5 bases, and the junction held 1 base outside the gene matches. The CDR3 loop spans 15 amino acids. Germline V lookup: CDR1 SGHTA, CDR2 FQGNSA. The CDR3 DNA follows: TGTGCCAGCAGCTTAGAGGGACTAGCGGGAGATACGCAGTATTTT. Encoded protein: CASSLEGLAGDTQYF.

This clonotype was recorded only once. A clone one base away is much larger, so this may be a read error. The CDR3 DNA reads TGTGCCAGCAGCCGGGTGGGGTGTCGTATGGGGCAGTTCTTC. This translates into CASSRVGCRMGQFF. This sequence joins TRBV7-3 and TRBJ2-1; no firm D call. Germline lookup yields CDR1 SGHTA and CDR2 FQGTGA. CDR3 length: 14 residues. Between the trimmed V and J ends, which lost 5 bases and 12 bases, there was a span of 20 bases. The entire variable domain, with the rest obtained from reference TRBV7-3 and TRBJ2-1, is as follows: GAGVSQTPSNKVTEKGKYVELRCDPISGHTALYWYRQSLGQGPEFLIYFQGTGAADDSGLPNDRFFAVRPEGSVSTLKIQRTERGDSAVYLCASSRVGCRMGQFFGPGTRLTVL.

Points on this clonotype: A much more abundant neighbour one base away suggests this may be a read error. The CDR3 reads CASSEGGRNYSYTF. In nucleotides, the CDR3 is TGTGCCAGCAGTGAAGGGGGCAGGAACTATAGCTACACCTTC. This sequence joins TRBV25-1 and TRBJ1-2; TRBD1 might be the D (6 bases). The CDR3 consists of 14 residues. Germline V CDR1 and CDR2: MGHDK, SYGVNS.

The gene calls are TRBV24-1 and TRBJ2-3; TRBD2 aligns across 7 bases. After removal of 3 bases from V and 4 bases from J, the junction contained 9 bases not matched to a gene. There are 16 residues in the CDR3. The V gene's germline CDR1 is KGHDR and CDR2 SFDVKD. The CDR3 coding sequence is TGTGCCACCAGTGATAAGTTCGGGGGGTCTCCAGATACGCAGTATTTT. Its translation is CATSDKFGGSPDTQYF.

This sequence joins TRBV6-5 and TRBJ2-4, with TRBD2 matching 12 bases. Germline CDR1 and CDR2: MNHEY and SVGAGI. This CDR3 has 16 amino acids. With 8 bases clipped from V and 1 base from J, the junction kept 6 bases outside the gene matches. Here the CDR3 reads CASGGLAGGAKNIQYF. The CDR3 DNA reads TGTGCCAGCGGGGGCCTAGCGGGAGGGGCCAAAAACATTCAGTACTTC.